Below, one TCR beta chain is given with its context. The data belong to a study of Graves' ophthalmopathy and Graves' hyperthyroidism. From germline, CDR1 is DFQATT and CDR2 SNEGSKA (reference sequence). The length of the CDR3 is 15 residues. The trim removed 4 bases at V and 5 bases at J, leaving 13 bases unmatched. Scientists amplified the TCR beta CDR3 regions from RNA transcripts. First-round RT-PCR relied on HTBI primers, and a second-round multiplex PCR came next. One entry per CDR3 protein, called by TCRdb with MiXCR from the multiplex PCR reads. The sample lists about 640,000 distinct CDR3 sequences, about 38% occurring once.

This TCR came from an adult man with Graves' ophthalmopathy. The J gene is TRBJ2-5, the V gene TRBV20-1; 7 nucleotides match TRBD2. Sequencing was carried out using peripheral blood. The CDR3 region has the DNA TGCAGTGCTAAGGCTGGGGGAGGGCCGGGGGAGACCCAGTACTTC. Amino acids: CSAKAGGGPGETQYF.